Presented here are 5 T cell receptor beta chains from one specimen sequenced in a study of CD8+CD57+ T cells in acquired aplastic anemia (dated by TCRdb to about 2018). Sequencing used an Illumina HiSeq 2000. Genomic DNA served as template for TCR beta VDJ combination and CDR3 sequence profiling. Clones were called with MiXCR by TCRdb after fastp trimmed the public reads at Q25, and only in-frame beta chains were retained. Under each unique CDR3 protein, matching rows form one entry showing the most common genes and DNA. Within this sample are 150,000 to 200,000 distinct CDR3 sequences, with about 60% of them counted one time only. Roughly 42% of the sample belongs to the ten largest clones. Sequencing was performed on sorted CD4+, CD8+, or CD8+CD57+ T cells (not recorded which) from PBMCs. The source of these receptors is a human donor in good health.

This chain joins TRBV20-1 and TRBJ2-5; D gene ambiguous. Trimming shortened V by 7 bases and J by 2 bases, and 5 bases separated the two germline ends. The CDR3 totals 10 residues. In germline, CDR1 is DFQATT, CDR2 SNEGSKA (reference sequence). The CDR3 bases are TGCAGTGTCCCACAAGAGACCCAGTACTTC. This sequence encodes CSVPQETQYF.

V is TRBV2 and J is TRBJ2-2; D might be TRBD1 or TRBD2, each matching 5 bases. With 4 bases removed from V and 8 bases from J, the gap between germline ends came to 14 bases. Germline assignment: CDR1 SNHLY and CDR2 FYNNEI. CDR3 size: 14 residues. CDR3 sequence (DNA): TGTGCCAGCAGTGGGTGGGACGGCGAGGGGGAGCTGTTTTTT. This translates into CASSGWDGEGELFF. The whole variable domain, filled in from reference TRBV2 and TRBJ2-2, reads EPEVTQTPSHQVTQMGQEVILRCVPISNHLYFYWYRQILGQKVEFLVSFYNNEISEKSEIFDDQFSVERPDGSNFTLKIRSTKLEDSAMYFCASSGWDGEGELFFGEGSRLTVL.

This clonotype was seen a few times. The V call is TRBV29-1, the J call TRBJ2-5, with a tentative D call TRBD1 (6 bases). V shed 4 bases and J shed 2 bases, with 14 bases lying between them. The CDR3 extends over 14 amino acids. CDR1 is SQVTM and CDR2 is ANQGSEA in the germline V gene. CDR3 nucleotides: TGCAGCGTTGCCAGGGGATGGCCTCAAGAGACCCAGTACTTC. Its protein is CSVARGWPQETQYF.

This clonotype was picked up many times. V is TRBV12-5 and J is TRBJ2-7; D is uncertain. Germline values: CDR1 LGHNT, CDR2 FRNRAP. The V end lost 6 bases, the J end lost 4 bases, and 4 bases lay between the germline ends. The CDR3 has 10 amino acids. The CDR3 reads CASGLYEQYF. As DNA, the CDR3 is TGTGCTAGTGGCCTGTACGAGCAGTACTTC.

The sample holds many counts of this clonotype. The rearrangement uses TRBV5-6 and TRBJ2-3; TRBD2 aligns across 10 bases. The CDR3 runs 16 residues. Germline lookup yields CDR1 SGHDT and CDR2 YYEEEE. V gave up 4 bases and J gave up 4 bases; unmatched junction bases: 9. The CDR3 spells CASSLQAGGLADTQYF. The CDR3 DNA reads TGTGCCAGCAGCCTGCAAGCGGGAGGGTTGGCAGATACGCAGTATTTT.